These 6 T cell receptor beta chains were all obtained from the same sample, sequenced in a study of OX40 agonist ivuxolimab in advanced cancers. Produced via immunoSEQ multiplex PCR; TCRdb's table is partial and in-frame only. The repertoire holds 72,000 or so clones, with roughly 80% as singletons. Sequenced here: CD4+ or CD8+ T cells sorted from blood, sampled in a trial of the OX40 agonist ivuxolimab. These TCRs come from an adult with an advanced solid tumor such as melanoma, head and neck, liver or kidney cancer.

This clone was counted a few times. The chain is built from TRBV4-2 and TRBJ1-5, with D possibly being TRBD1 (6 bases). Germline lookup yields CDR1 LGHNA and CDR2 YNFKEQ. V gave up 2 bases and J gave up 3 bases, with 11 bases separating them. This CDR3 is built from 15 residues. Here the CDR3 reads CASSQQTGNNQPQHF. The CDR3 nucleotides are TGTGCCAGCAGCCAACAAACAGGGAACAATCAGCCCCAGCATTTT.

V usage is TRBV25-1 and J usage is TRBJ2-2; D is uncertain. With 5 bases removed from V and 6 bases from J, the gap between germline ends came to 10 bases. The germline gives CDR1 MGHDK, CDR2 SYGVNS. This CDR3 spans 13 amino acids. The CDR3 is CASSFQDSGELFF. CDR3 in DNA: TGTGCCAGCAGTTTCCAGGATTCCGGGGAGCTGTTTTTT. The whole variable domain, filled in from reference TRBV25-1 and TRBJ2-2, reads EADIYQTPRYLVIGTGKKITLECSQTMGHDKMYWYQQDPGMELHLIHYSYGVNSTEKGDLSSESTVSRIRTEHFPLTLESARPSHTSQYLCASSFQDSGELFFGEGSRLTVL.

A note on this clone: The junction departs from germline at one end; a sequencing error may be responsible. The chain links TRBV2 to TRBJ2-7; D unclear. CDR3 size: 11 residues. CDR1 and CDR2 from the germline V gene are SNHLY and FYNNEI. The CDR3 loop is CASSEDLWQPF. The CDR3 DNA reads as TGTGCCAGCAGTGAAGATCTTTGGCAGCCCTTC.

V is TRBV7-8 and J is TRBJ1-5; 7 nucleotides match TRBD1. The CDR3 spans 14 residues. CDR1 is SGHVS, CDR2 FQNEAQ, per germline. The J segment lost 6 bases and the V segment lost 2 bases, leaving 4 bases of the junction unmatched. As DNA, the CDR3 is TGTGCCAGCAGCTTAAAGACAGGGCGTCAGCCCCAGCATTTT. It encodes CASSLKTGRQPQHF.

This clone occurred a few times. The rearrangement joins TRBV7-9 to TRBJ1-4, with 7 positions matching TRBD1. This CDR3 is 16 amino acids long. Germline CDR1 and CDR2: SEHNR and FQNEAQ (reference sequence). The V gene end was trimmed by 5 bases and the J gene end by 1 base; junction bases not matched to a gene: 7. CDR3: CASSPQHRGTNEKLFF. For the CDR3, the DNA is TGTGCCAGCAGCCCCCAACACAGGGGAACTAATGAAAAACTGTTTTTT.

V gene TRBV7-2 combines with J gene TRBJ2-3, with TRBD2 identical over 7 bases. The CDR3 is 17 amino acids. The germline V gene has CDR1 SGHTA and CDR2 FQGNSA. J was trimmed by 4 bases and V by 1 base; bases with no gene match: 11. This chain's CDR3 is CASSLEIGGWVADTQYF. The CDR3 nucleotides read TGTGCCAGCAGCTTAGAAATCGGGGGGTGGGTCGCAGATACGCAGTATTTT.